These T cell receptor beta chains were read from a single sample in a study of blood T cell repertoires in COVID-19. Data came from immunoSEQ multiplex PCR; TCRdb stores just in-frame clones and leaves some out. The table records about 270,000 clones, approximately 86% of them present only once. Sequencing used PBMCs or T cells enriched from blood (not recorded which). Source of these receptors: a woman between 18 and 30 years old who had recovered from COVID-19. Both conserved end residues are part of each CDR3. Fields, in order: V gene, D gene, J gene, clone size, CDR3 protein, CDR3 DNA. The D gene is left open where the match is weak. Clone size is given for some rows only: seen once, a few or many times, or a class if the clone is expanded.

v_gene: TRBV9; d_gene: TRBD1; j_gene: TRBJ1-1; abundance: NA; CDR3aa: CASSARPGTGAGKAFF; CDR3nt: TGTGCCAGCAGCGCCCGTCCCGGGACAGGGGCTGGCAAAGCTTTCTTT
v_gene: TRBV27; d_gene: TRBD1; j_gene: TRBJ1-5; abundance: NA; CDR3aa: CASSPVQGGNQPQHF; CDR3nt: TGTGCCAGCAGTCCGGTACAGGGGGGCAATCAGCCCCAGCATTTT
v_gene: TRBV6-5; d_gene: NA; j_gene: TRBJ2-3; abundance: NA; CDR3aa: CASSPGRELAHTQYF; CDR3nt: TGTGCCAGCAGCCCCGGACGGGAACTAGCCCATACGCAGTATTTT
v_gene: TRBV19; d_gene: TRBD2; j_gene: TRBJ2-1; abundance: NA; CDR3aa: CASSDTTSGTYNEQFF; CDR3nt: TGTGCCAGTAGCGACACGACTAGCGGGACCTACAATGAGCAGTTCTTC
v_gene: TRBV6-2/TRBV6-3; d_gene: TRBD1; j_gene: TRBJ2-1; abundance: once; CDR3aa: CASSYWTGGGYNEQFF; CDR3nt: TGTGCCAGCAGTTACTGGACAGGGGGAGGCTACAATGAGCAGTTCTTC
v_gene: TRBV6-5; d_gene: NA; j_gene: TRBJ1-6; abundance: NA; CDR3aa: CASSRQAGSPLHF; CDR3nt: TGTGCCAGCAGCCGACAGGCAGGTTCACCCCTCCACTTT
v_gene: TRBV7-8; d_gene: NA; j_gene: TRBJ1-3; abundance: NA; CDR3aa: CASRFQGTAGNTIYF; CDR3nt: TGTGCCAGCAGGTTTCAGGGTACGGCCGGAAACACCATATATTTT
v_gene: TRBV2; d_gene: TRBD2; j_gene: TRBJ2-5; abundance: NA; CDR3aa: CASSGRGGPLQETQYF; CDR3nt: TGTGCCAGCAGTGGACGGGGGGGTCCGCTCCAAGAGACCCAGTACTTC
v_gene: TRBV28; d_gene: TRBD1; j_gene: TRBJ2-1; abundance: NA; CDR3aa: CASSLAPPGTGGSTYTYNEQFF; CDR3nt: TGTGCCAGCAGTTTAGCCCCCCCCGGGACAGGGGGTTCAACATATACCTACAATGAGCAGTTCTTC
v_gene: TRBV6-4; d_gene: TRBD1; j_gene: TRBJ2-7; abundance: NA; CDR3aa: CASTLRGQGECEQYF; CDR3nt: TGTGCCAGCACTCTGCGGGGACAGGGGGAGTGCGAGCAGTACTTC
v_gene: TRBV19; d_gene: NA; j_gene: TRBJ1-2; abundance: once; CDR3aa: CASSMAPGQNYRVYGYTF; CDR3nt: TGTGCCAGTAGTATGGCCCCGGGACAAAACTACCGCGTCTATGGCTACACCTTC
v_gene: TRBV27; d_gene: TRBD1; j_gene: TRBJ1-2; abundance: NA; CDR3aa: CASSLSGTGHYGYTF; CDR3nt: TGTGCCAGCAGTCTATCCGGGACAGGTCACTATGGCTACACCTTC
v_gene: TRBV4-1; d_gene: TRBD2; j_gene: TRBJ2-3; abundance: NA; CDR3aa: CASSGSSEFILAGVTDTQYF; CDR3nt: TGCGCCAGCAGCGGATCCTCCGAATTTATACTAGCGGGGGTCACAGATACGCAGTATTTT
v_gene: TRBV2; d_gene: NA; j_gene: TRBJ1-6; abundance: NA; CDR3aa: CASAKQGWDSPLHF; CDR3nt: TGTGCCAGCGCCAAACAGGGTTGGGACTCACCCCTCCACTTT
v_gene: TRBV20-1; d_gene: TRBD1; j_gene: TRBJ2-3; abundance: NA; CDR3aa: CSASSGTVSTDTQYF; CDR3nt: TGCAGTGCTAGTTCGGGGACAGTAAGCACAGATACGCAGTATTTT
v_gene: TRBV28; d_gene: NA; j_gene: TRBJ1-1; abundance: NA; CDR3aa: CASSPRTVSPMNTEAFF; CDR3nt: TGTGCCAGCAGTCCCAGGACAGTAAGCCCCATGAACACTGAAGCTTTCTTT
v_gene: TRBV9; d_gene: NA; j_gene: TRBJ2-7; abundance: NA; CDR3aa: CASSPRTARGEQYF; CDR3nt: TGTGCCAGCAGCCCACGGACAGCACGGGGCGAGCAGTACTTC
v_gene: TRBV11-3; d_gene: NA; j_gene: TRBJ2-5; abundance: NA; CDR3aa: CASSLSVRGLMEETQYF; CDR3nt: TGTGCCAGCAGCTTAAGCGTGCGGGGCCTAATGGAAGAGACCCAGTACTTC
v_gene: TRBV28; d_gene: TRBD2; j_gene: TRBJ2-1; abundance: NA; CDR3aa: CASSLSGSLDEQFF; CDR3nt: TGTGCCAGCAGCCTTAGCGGGAGTTTGGATGAGCAGTTCTTC
v_gene: TRBV19; d_gene: NA; j_gene: TRBJ2-7; abundance: NA; CDR3aa: CASSIDWGQGEQYF; CDR3nt: TGTGCCAGTAGTATAGATTGGGGGCAGGGCGAGCAGTACTTC
v_gene: TRBV15; d_gene: TRBD2; j_gene: TRBJ2-1; abundance: once; CDR3aa: CATSRSGSSYNEQFF; CDR3nt: TGTGCCACCAGCAGAAGCGGGAGCTCCTACAATGAGCAGTTCTTC
v_gene: TRBV12-5; d_gene: TRBD1; j_gene: TRBJ2-3; abundance: once; CDR3aa: CASGSPGQGWTDTQYF; CDR3nt: TGTGCTAGTGGGTCTCCGGGACAGGGGTGGACAGATACGCAGTATTTT
v_gene: TRBV4-1; d_gene: NA; j_gene: TRBJ2-1; abundance: NA; CDR3aa: CASSPEGRRYNEQFF; CDR3nt: TGCGCCAGCAGCCCAGAGGGCCGGCGCTACAATGAGCAGTTCTTC
v_gene: TRBV15; d_gene: NA; j_gene: TRBJ2-3; abundance: NA; CDR3aa: CATGNKLTYTQYF; CDR3nt: TGTGCCACCGGAAACAAACTAACTTATACGCAGTATTTT
v_gene: TRBV5-1; d_gene: TRBD1; j_gene: TRBJ2-7; abundance: few; CDR3aa: CASSRGQGAFYEQYF; CDR3nt: TGCGCCAGCAGCCGTGGACAGGGGGCGTTCTACGAGCAGTACTTC
v_gene: TRBV4-3; d_gene: NA; j_gene: TRBJ2-3; abundance: NA; CDR3aa: CASSHTGIGDTQYF; CDR3nt: TGCGCCAGCAGCCATACAGGGATTGGCGATACGCAGTATTTT
v_gene: TRBV9; d_gene: NA; j_gene: TRBJ2-1; abundance: NA; CDR3aa: CASSVSGGSSYNEQFF; CDR3nt: TGTGCCAGCAGCGTATCTGGGGGGAGCTCCTACAATGAGCAGTTCTTC
v_gene: TRBV7-2; d_gene: TRBD1; j_gene: TRBJ1-4; abundance: NA; CDR3aa: CASSLVPRGLGEKLFF; CDR3nt: TGTGCCAGCAGCTTAGTTCCCAGGGGGCTGGGTGAAAAACTGTTTTTT